This T cell receptor beta chain was sequenced for a study of shared clonotypes between healthy human individuals. V was pared by 5 bases and J by 4 bases, with 8 bases of the junction left unmatched. Per germline, CDR1 MNHEY and CDR2 SVGAGI. The CDR3 has 15 amino acids. Repertoires were generated with immunoSEQ multiplex PCR, while TCRdb's copy carries only in-frame clones and drops some. This sample has millions of clones, with around 94% found just once. The rearrangement joins TRBV6-5 to TRBJ2-3, with 8 bases aligning to TRBD1. Sequenced sample: naive CD4+ T cells sorted from blood. The sample's subset: CD45RA+ positively selected. This clonotype originated in a man between 18 and 35 years old in good health. The CDR3 bases are TGTGCCAGCAGTCGTCAGGGGGCTGTGCCAGATACGCAGTATTTT. Amino acid sequence: CASSRQGAVPDTQYF.